The T cell receptor (beta chain) under discussion was sequenced for a study of blood T cell repertoires in COVID-19. Study details: Samples taken during acute and convalescent COVID-19 were collected in the United States, Italy and Spain.

Profiled with immunoSEQ multiplex PCR; TCRdb holds only in-frame clones, not every one. The sample lists tens of thousands of clones; 74% were seen once. With 7 bases removed from V and 2 bases from J, the gap between germline ends came to 10 bases. Per the germline V gene, CDR1 is SQVTM and CDR2 is ANQGSEA. CDR3 size: 12 residues. The receptor was isolated from a woman aged 80 or older with acute or convalescent COVID-19. V and J are TRBV29-1 and TRBJ2-3; D might be TRBD1 (6 bases). Sample: peripheral blood. CDR3 sequence: CSDQGNTDTQYF. In DNA form, the CDR3 reads TGCAGCGACCAGGGGAACACAGATACGCAGTATTTT.